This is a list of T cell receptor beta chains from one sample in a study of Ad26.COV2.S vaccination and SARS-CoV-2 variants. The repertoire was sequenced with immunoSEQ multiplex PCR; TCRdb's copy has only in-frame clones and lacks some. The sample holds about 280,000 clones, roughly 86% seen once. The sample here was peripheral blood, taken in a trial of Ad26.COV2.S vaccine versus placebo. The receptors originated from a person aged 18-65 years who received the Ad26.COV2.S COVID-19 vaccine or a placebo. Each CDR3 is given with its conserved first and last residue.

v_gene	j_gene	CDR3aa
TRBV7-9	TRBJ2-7	CASSLATARYEQYF
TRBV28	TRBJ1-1	CASSLAVNEAFF
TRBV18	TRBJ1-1	CASSPAEGANTEAFF
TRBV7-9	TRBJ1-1	CASSNNRGWTEAFF
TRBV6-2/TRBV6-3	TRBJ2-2	CASSPRGLAGANTGELFF
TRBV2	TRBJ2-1	CASTDLAGGRRNEQFF
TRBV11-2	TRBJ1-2	CASSLRGLDGYTF
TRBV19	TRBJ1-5	CASSIGDRSQPQHF
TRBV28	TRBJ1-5	CASRDRVYFGQPQHF
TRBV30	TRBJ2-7	CAWSGRGRYEQYF
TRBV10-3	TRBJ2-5	CAIWREGQETQYF
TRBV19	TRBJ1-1	CASRDKMNTEAFF
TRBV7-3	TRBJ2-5	CASSLTAGEYETQYF
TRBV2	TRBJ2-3	CASTELGLGRDTQYF
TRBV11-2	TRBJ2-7	CASSRTGKPYEQYF
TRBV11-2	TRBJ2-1	CASSGVAGANEQFF
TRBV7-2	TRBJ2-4	CASSIGLGENIQYF
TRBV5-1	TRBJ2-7	CASSLGGGPTYEQYF
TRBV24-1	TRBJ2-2	CAAQRELFF
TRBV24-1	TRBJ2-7	CATRGRQGVTLPYEQYF
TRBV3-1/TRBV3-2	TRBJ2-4	CASSQDRLAIRAKNIQYF
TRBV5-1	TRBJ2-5	CASSLIAGLGEETQYF
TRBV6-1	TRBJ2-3	CASSEWKPGPDTQYF
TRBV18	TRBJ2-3	CASSPGGPTSTDTQYF
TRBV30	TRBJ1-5	CAWNVRDGQPQHF
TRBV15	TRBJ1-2	CATSRDRGAQGYTF
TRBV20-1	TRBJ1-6	CSASVTSYNSPLHF
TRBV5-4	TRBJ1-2	CASSGARPGQPVHGGYGYTF
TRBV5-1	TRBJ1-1	CASSSQGDTEAFF
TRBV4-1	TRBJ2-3	CASSQGAGGPETQYF
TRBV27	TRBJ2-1	CASRENQNEQFF
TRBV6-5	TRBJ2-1	CASSPAYNEQFF
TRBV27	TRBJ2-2	CASKLAGYTGELFF
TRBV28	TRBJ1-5	CASSGNQPQHF
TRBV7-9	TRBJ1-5	CASSSDSGNQPQHF
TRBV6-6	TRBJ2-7	CASSAGTRPYEQYF
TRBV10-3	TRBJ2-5	CAMGRAGGAVETQYF
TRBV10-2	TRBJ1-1	CASTTAENTEAFF
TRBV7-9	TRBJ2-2	CASSLGGAPGELFF
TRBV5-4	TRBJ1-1	CASSVGQNVNTEAFF
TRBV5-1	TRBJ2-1	CASTELAGGPLQQFF